A single sample gave rise to the 12 T cell receptor beta chains below, sequenced in a study of glioma-infiltrating T cells. The iRepertoire nested amplicon-rescue multiplex PCR amplified TCR alpha and beta CDR3s from RNA. MiXCR was run by TCRdb on the multiplex PCR reads, yielding one entry per CDR3 protein. The sample lists some 160,000 distinct CDR3 sequences; around 40% were seen once. What was sequenced was glioma tissue, nonneoplastic brain tissue, or PBMCs (not recorded which). These receptors originate from a human donor with low-grade glioma or glioblastoma, undergoing nonglioma brain surgery, or in good health (not recorded which).

This clonotype appeared many times. The chain joins TRBV27 to TRBJ2-1; 10 bases are shared with TRBD2. The germline V gene encodes CDR1 MNHEY and CDR2 SMNVEV (reference sequence). V was pared by 4 bases and J by 3 bases, with 6 bases of the junction left unmatched. The CDR3 length is 16 residues. CDR3 protein: CASSSPSGSIYNEQFF. The DNA of the CDR3 is TGTGCCAGCAGTTCCCCTAGCGGGAGTATCTACAATGAGCAGTTCTTC.

Comments on this clonotype: A much larger clone differs from this one at a single base, so this may be a read error. The chain carries TRBV28 and TRBJ2-1, with 7 bases lining up with TRBD1. Losses at the gene ends were 4 bases for V and 7 bases for J; bases not matched to a gene: 16. CDR3 size: 17 residues. Germline CDR1 MDHEN, CDR2 SYDVKM. The CDR3 DNA reads as TGTGCCAGCAGTTCCCACCCGACAGGGTTGCAATGGAATGAGCAGTTCTTC. Its protein is CASSSHPTGLQWNEQFF.

Regarding this clonotype: One junction end does not reproduce the germline sequence, and a read error may be involved. The chain employs TRBV27 and TRBJ1-5; D unresolved. The CDR3 extends over 12 amino acids. From germline, CDR1 is MNHEY and CDR2 SMNVEV (reference sequence). The CDR3 reads CARGFSNQPQHF. CDR3 DNA sequence: TGTGCCAGAGGCTTTAGCAACCAGCCCCAGCATTTT.

Comment on this clonotype: This sequence may be a read error, since a much larger clone differs from it by one base. This chain joins TRBV7-2 and TRBJ2-1; D is unresolved. Trimming cost V 6 bases and J 2 bases, with 14 bases left between them. Germline CDR1 SGHTA, CDR2 FQGNSA. This CDR3 spans 15 amino acids. The CDR3 coding sequence is TGTGCCAGCAGGCCTGGAGACCCCGCCTACAATGAGCAGTTCTTC. This encodes CASRPGDPAYNEQFF.

The rearrangement uses TRBV12-3 or TRBV12-4 and TRBJ2-5; D assignment may be TRBD1 or TRBD2 (6 bases each). V was clipped by 3 bases and J by 1 base, with 9 bases between them. The CDR3 loop spans 14 amino acids. The CDR3 bases are TGTGCCAGCAGTTTGGGGGGCGGCCAAGAGACCCAGTACTTC. Its protein product is CASSLGGGQETQYF.

The chain links TRBV9 to TRBJ2-1, with D tentatively TRBD1 (6 bases). Looked up from germline, CDR1 is SGDLS and CDR2 is YYNGEE. Trimming took 3 bases from V and 2 from J, leaving 12 bases between them. This CDR3 contains 15 residues. For the CDR3, the DNA is TGTGCCAGCAGCGCGGACAGACGAGCCTACAATGAGCAGTTCTTC. Encoded protein: CASSADRRAYNEQFF.

The chain employs TRBV28 and TRBJ1-2; D remains ambiguous. The CDR3 consists of 12 residues. V was pared by 9 bases and J by 11 bases, with 19 bases between. Germline V gene sequence: CDR1 MDHEN, CDR2 SYDVKM. The CDR3 region has the DNA TGTGCCAGAGGGAGGACCGATCGTGGATACACCTTC. Protein: CARGRTDRGYTF.

This clonotype has more than one count but fewer than ten. The V call is TRBV12-3 or TRBV12-4, the J call TRBJ2-1, with 10 bases aligning to TRBD2. The CDR3 has 15 residues. The V segment lost 5 bases and the J segment 8 bases; nucleotides outside the gene matches: 9. Written as DNA, the CDR3 is TGTGCCAGCAGTAGAGCGGGAGGGCCGTACGATGAGCAGTTCTTC. Translated, it gives CASSRAGGPYDEQFF.

The chain links TRBV2 to TRBJ2-3; TRBD2 matches 7 bases. J gave up 1 base and V 4 bases, and 2 bases lay outside the gene matches. The CDR3 consists of 14 residues. Per germline, CDR1 SNHLY and CDR2 FYNNEI. The CDR3 loop is CASSVREGTDTQYF. The CDR3 coding sequence is TGTGCCAGCAGTGTACGGGAGGGCACAGATACGCAGTATTTT. Looking up the rest from reference TRBV2 and TRBJ2-3 gives the full variable domain: EPEVTQTPSHQVTQMGQEVILRCVPISNHLYFYWYRQILGQKVEFLVSFYNNEISEKSEIFDDQFSVERPDGSNFTLKIRSTKLEDSAMYFCASSVREGTDTQYFGPGTRLTVL.

Concerning this clonotype: A clone one base away is much larger, so this may be a read error. The CDR3 sequence is CSSSPNRVGLTTDTQYF. CDR3 coding DNA: TGTTCCAGCAGTCCCAACAGGGTGGGGTTGACCACAGATACGCAGTATTTT. The chain links TRBV28 to TRBJ2-3; D is possibly TRBD1 (6 bases). This CDR3 spans 17 amino acids. The germline CDR1 and CDR2 sequences are MDHEN and SYDVKM.

This chain uses TRBV19 with TRBJ1-4, with TRBD1 as a possible D gene (6 bases). Germline CDR1 reads LNHDA; CDR2 reads SQIVND (reference sequence). V lost 4 bases and J 7 bases, leaving 22 bases between the germline ends. This CDR3 contains 17 residues. Written as DNA, the CDR3 is TGTGCCAGTAGTACCAACAGGGAACGGGAATTAATTGAAAAACTGTTTTTT. Its protein product is CASSTNRERELIEKLFF.

The chain carries TRBV11-2 and TRBJ2-2, with 8 bases lining up with TRBD2. This CDR3 has 17 residues. Germline CDR1 SGHAT, CDR2 FQNNGV. V trimming: 0 bases; J trimming: 2 bases; junction bases outside the gene matches: 5. DNA of the CDR3: TGTGCCAGCAGCTTAGACCGGATAGCGGGAAACACCGGGGAGCTGTTTTTT. It codes for CASSLDRIAGNTGELFF.